These T cell receptor beta chains were read from a single sample in a study of breast tumors, draining lymph nodes, adjacent tissues. TCRdb recomputed calls from the multiplex PCR reads with MiXCR, one row per CDR3 protein. The sample shows roughly 130,000 distinct CDR3 sequences, roughly 21% of them seen only once. Source material: axillary lymph node tissue. These receptors all come from a female donor with breast cancer. Some clones in this sample may be carry-over from other donors' samples. CDR3s include the opening cysteine and the closing phenylalanine or tryptophan. A D gene is named only where the DNA matches it firmly. Clone size appears in some rows only: once, few, many, or a class for an expanded clone.

v_call	clone_size	j_call	d_call	cdr3_aa	cdr3_nt
TRBV18	many	TRBJ2-2	TRBD1	CASSTGGAPSGELFF	TGTGCCAGCTCAACAGGGGGCGCCCCATCCGGGGAGCTGTTTTTT
TRBV7-6	NA	TRBJ2-2	NA	CASSPPWEAENTGELFF	TGTGCCAGCAGCCCCCCGTGGGAAGCGGAGAACACCGGGGAGCTGTTTTTT
TRBV2	many	TRBJ1-2	TRBD1	CASSAGGNYGYTF	TGTGCCAGCAGTGCAGGGGGTAACTATGGCTACACCTTC
TRBV7-3	many	TRBJ2-1	TRBD2	CASSLLAGGYNEQFF	TGTGCCAGCAGCCTCCTAGCGGGGGGATACAATGAGCAGTTCTTC
TRBV6-1	NA	TRBJ1-1	NA	CASSVGSIEAFF	TGTGCCAGCAGTGTAGGGAGTATTGAAGCTTTCTTT
TRBV19	many	TRBJ2-5	NA	CASSIASGQETQYF	TGTGCCAGTAGTATTGCCTCGGGGCAAGAGACCCAGTACTTC
TRBV29-1	many	TRBJ2-1	TRBD2	CSVVGLAGHNEQFF	TGCAGCGTTGTGGGACTAGCGGGGCACAATGAGCAGTTCTTC
TRBV19	NA	TRBJ1-1	NA	CASNPLTGIIDQNTEAFF	TGTGCCAGTAACCCCCTCACAGGAATAATCGATCAGAACACTGAAGCTTTCTTT
TRBV30	many	TRBJ2-5	TRBD2	CAWRTSGQETQYF	TGTGCCTGGAGGACTAGCGGGCAAGAGACCCAGTACTTC
TRBV28	NA	TRBJ1-5	NA	CASLTWGQPQHF	TGTGCCAGCTTAACATGGGGTCAGCCCCAGCATTTT
TRBV11-3	many	TRBJ2-3	NA	CASSGGYTDTQYF	TGTGCCAGCAGCGGCGGATACACAGATACGCAGTATTTT
TRBV9	NA	TRBJ2-4	NA	CAGSVSTGLAKNIQYF	TGTGCCGGCAGCGTATCGACAGGTCTAGCCAAAAACATTCAGTACTTC
TRBV10-1	many	TRBJ2-7	NA	CAEGVEYSYEQYF	TGCGCCGAGGGGGTCGAGTACTCCTACGAGCAGTACTTC
TRBV18	few	TRBJ2-3	NA	CASSPGLAFDTQYF	TGTGCCAGCTCACCAGGGCTAGCCTTTGATACGCAGTATTTT
TRBV20-1	many	TRBJ2-2	TRBD1	CSARRQGNTGELFF	TGCAGTGCTAGAAGACAGGGGAACACCGGGGAGCTGTTTTTT
TRBV5-1	many	TRBJ2-1	TRBD1	CASSLVIGTGVLDEQFF	TGCGCCAGCAGCTTGGTCATTGGGACAGGGGTTTTGGATGAGCAGTTCTTC
TRBV10-2	many	TRBJ2-2	NA	CASTGWENTGELFF	TGCGCCAGCACGGGATGGGAAAACACCGGGGAGCTGTTTTTT
TRBV29-1	few	TRBJ1-2	NA	CSVVVALGCTF	TGCAGCGTTGTGGTTGCGCTGGGCTGCACCTTC
TRBV5-1	many	TRBJ1-2	TRBD1	CASSLDSGTGVGTF	TGCGCCAGCAGCTTGGACTCCGGGACAGGGGTGGGAACCTTC
TRBV7-9	many	TRBJ2-5	TRBD2	CASSLGLAGAIFQETQYF	TGTGCCAGCAGCTTAGGACTAGCGGGGGCCATTTTCCAAGAGACCCAGTACTTC
TRBV28	NA	TRBJ2-7	NA	CASSLRGLYEQYF	TGTGCCAGCAGTTTACGGGGGCTCTACGAGCAGTACTTC
TRBV29-1	many	TRBJ2-2	NA	CSAGDGNTGELFF	TGCAGCGCCGGGGACGGGAACACCGGGGAGCTGTTTTTT
TRBV3-1	many	TRBJ2-5	TRBD2	CASSQERTSGETQYF	TGTGCCAGCAGCCAAGAGAGAACTAGCGGAGAGACCCAGTACTTC
TRBV11-2	many	TRBJ2-7	NA	CASSGRELVEQYF	TGTGCCAGCAGCGGCAGGGAACTAGTGGAGCAGTACTTC
TRBV5-1	many	TRBJ2-5	NA	CASSFQGGETQYF	TGCGCCAGCAGCTTTCAGGGAGGAGAGACCCAGTACTTC
TRBV9	many	TRBJ2-2	NA	CASSGEVRSNTGELFF	TGTGCCAGCAGCGGGGAAGTGAGGTCCAACACCGGGGAGCTGTTTTTT
TRBV7-8	many	TRBJ2-5	NA	CASSFFSQETQYF	TGTGCCAGCAGCTTTTTTAGTCAAGAGACCCAGTACTTC
TRBV18	many	TRBJ1-6	NA	CASSPTRTRDSPLHF	TGTGCCAGCTCACCAACCAGAACTCGGGATTCACCCCTCCACTTT
TRBV29-1	many	TRBJ2-3	NA	CSVEDTRTGTDTQYF	TGCAGCGTTGAAGATACGCGGACCGGCACAGATACGCAGTATTTT
TRBV6-2/TRBV6-3	many	TRBJ2-5	NA	CASRKMTGTYQETQYF	TGTGCCAGCAGAAAAATGACAGGAACTTATCAAGAGACCCAGTACTTC